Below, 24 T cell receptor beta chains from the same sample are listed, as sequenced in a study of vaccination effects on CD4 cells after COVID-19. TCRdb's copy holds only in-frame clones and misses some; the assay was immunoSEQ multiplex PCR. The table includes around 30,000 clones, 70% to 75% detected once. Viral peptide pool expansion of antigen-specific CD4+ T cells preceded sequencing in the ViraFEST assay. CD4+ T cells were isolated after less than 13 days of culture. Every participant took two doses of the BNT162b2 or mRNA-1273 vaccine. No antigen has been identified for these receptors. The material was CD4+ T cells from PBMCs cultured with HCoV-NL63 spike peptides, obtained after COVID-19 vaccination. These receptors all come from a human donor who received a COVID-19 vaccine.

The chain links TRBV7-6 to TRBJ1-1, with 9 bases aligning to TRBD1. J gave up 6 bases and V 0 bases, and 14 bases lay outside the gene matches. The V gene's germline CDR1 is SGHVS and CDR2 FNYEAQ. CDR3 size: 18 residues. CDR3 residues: CASSLAQGQGLVKAEAFF. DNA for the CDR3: TGTGCCAGCAGCTTAGCGCAGGGACAGGGTTTGGTAAAAGCTGAAGCTTTCTTT.

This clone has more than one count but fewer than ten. The CDR3 reads CATSRQSSYEQYF. DNA for the CDR3: TGTGCCACCAGCAGACAGAGCTCCTACGAGCAGTACTTC. The rearrangement uses TRBV15 and TRBJ2-7; unclear D gene. Germline CDR1 is LNHNV and CDR2 is YYDKDF (reference sequence). The CDR3 has 13 residues. The V gene lost 2 bases and the J gene lost 0 bases, with 5 bases spanning the gap.

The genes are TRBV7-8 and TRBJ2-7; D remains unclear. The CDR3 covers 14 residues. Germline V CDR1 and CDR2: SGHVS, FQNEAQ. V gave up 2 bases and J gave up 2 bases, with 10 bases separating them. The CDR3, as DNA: TGTGCCAGCAGCTTACGCACGGAGACCTACGAGCAGTACTTC. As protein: CASSLRTETYEQYF.

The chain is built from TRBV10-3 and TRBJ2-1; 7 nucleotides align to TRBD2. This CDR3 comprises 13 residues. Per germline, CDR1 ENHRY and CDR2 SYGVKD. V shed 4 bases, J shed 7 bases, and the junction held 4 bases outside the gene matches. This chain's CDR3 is CAISGTSDNEQFF. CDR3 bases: TGTGCCATCAGTGGGACTAGTGATAATGAGCAGTTCTTC.

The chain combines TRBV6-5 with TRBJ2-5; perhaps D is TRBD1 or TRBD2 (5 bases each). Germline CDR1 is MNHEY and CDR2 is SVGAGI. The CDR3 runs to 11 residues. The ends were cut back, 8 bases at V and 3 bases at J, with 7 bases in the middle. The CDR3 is CASGTEETQYF. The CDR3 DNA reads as TGTGCCAGCGGGACGGAAGAGACCCAGTACTTC.

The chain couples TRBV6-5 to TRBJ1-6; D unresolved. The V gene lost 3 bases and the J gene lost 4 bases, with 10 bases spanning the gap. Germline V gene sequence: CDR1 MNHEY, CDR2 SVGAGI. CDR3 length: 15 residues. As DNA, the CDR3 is TGTGCCAGCAGTTATCAACTGGGGTATAATTCACCCCTCCACTTT. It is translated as CASSYQLGYNSPLHF.

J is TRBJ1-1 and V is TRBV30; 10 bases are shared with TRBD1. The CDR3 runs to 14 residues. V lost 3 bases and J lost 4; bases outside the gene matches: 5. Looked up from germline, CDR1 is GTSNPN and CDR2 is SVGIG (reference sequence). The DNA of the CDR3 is TGTGCCTGGAGCCGACAGGGGGCCGGCACTGAAGCTTTCTTT. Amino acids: CAWSRQGAGTEAFF.

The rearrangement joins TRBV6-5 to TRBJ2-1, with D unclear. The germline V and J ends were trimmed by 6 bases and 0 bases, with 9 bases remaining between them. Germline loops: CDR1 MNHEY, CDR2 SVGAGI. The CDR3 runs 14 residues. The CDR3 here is CASRSLSSYNEQFF. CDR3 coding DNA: TGTGCCAGCAGGAGCTTGAGCTCCTACAATGAGCAGTTCTTC.

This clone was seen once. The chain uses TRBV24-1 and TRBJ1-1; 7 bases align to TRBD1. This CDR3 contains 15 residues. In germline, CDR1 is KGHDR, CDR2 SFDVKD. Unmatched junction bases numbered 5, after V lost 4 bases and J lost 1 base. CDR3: CATSDRGTANTEAFF. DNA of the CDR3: TGTGCCACCAGTGACCGAGGGACAGCGAACACTGAAGCTTTCTTT.

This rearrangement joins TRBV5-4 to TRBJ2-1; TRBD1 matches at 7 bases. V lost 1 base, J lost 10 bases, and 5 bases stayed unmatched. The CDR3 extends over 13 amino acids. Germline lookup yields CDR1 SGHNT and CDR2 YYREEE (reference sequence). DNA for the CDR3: TGTGCCAGCAGCTTGCGCATGACAGGGGAGCAGTTCTTC. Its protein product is CASSLRMTGEQFF.

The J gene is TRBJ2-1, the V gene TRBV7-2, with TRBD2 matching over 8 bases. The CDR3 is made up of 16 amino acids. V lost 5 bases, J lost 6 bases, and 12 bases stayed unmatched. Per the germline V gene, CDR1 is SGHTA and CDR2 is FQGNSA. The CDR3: CASSQFPGTSFNEQFF. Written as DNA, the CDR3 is TGTGCCAGCAGCCAGTTCCCCGGGACTAGTTTCAATGAGCAGTTCTTC.

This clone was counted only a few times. The CDR3 protein is CASRYSGTGNNEKLFF. As DNA, the CDR3 is TGCGCCAGCAGATACTCCGGGACAGGGAATAATGAAAAACTGTTTTTT. The V and J genes are TRBV5-1 and TRBJ1-4, with 9 bases that match TRBD1. Germline V gives CDR1 SGHRS, CDR2 YFSETQ. The CDR3 runs 16 residues. Trimming at V came to 5 bases and at J to 4 bases, leaving 9 bases not matched to a gene.

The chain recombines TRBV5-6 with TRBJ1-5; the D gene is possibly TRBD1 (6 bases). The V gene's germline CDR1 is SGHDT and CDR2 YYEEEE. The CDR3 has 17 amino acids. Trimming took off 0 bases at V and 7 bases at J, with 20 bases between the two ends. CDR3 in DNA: TGTGCCAGCAGCTTGGCAGGATCCACAGGGCCTGGGCAGCCCCAGCATTTT. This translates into CASSLAGSTGPGQPQHF.

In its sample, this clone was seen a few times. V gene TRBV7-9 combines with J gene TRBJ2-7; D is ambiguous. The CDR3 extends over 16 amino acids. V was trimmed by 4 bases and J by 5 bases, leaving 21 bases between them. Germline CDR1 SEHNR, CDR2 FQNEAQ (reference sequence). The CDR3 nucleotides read TGTGCCAGCAGCTCCCGTTTAATAGGTAGCACTCACGAGCAGTACTTC. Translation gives CASSSRLIGSTHEQYF.

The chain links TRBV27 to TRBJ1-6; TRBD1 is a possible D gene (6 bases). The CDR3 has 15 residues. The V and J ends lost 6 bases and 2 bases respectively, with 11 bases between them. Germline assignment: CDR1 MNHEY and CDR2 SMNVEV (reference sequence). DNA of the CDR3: TGTGCCAGCAGCCCAGGGGACCCCTATAATTCACCCCTCCACTTT. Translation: CASSPGDPYNSPLHF.

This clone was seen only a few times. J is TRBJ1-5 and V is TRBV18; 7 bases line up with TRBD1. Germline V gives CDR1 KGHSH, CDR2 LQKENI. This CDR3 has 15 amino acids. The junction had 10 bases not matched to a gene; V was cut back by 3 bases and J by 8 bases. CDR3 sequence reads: CASSPRQGGQEPQHF. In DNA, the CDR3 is TGTGCCAGCTCACCCAGACAGGGAGGGCAAGAGCCCCAGCATTTT.

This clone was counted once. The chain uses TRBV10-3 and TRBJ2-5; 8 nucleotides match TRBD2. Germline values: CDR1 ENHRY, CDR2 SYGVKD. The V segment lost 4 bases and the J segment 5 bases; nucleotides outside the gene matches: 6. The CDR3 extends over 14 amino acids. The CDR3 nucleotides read TGTGCCATCAGTGGGGGCTCGGGGGGGGAGACCCAGTACTTC. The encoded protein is CAISGGSGGETQYF.

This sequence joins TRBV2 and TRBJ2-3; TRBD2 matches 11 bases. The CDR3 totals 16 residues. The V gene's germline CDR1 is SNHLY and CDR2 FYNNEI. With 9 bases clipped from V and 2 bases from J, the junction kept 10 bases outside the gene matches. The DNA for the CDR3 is TGTGCCAGTATTGAAAGACTAGCGGGGAACACAGATACGCAGTATTTT. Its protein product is CASIERLAGNTDTQYF.

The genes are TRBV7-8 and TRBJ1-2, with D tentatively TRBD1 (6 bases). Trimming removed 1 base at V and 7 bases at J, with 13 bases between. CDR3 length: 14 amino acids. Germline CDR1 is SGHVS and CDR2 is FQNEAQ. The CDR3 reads CASSLDPGGLGYTF. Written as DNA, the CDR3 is TGTGCCAGCAGCTTAGATCCGGGGGGCCTTGGCTACACCTTC.

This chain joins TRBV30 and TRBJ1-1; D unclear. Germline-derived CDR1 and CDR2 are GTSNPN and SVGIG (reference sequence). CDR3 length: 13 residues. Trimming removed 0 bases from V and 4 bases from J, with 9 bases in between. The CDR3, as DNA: TGTGCCTGGAGTGTACCTTTGGGCACTGAAGCTTTCTTT. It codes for CAWSVPLGTEAFF. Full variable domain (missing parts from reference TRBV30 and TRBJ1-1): SQTIHQWPATLVQPVGSPLSLECTVEGTSNPNLYWYRQAAGRGLQLLFYSVGIGQISSEVPQNLSASRPQDRQFILSSKKLLLSDSGFYLCAWSVPLGTEAFFGQGTRLTVV.

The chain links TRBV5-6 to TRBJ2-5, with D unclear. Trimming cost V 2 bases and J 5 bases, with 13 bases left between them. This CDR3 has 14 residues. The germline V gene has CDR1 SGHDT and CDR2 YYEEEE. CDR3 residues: CASSFDSGLETQYF. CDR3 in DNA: TGTGCCAGCAGCTTCGATTCTGGGCTGGAGACCCAGTACTTC.

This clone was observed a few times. DNA of the CDR3: TGTGCCAGTAGTATGCCTTTCAGACAAAAACTGTTTTTT. It is translated as CASSMPFRQKLFF. This chain links TRBV19 with TRBJ1-4; D remains unclear. The CDR3 spans 13 residues. Trimming left V 3 bases short and J 9 bases short, with 11 bases between. Germline loops: CDR1 LNHDA, CDR2 SQIVND (reference sequence).

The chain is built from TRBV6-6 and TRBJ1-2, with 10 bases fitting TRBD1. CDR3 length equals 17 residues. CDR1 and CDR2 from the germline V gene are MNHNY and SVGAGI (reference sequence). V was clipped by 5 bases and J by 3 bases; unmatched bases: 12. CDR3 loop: CASSPIWTGGGYYGYTF. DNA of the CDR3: TGTGCCAGCAGTCCGATTTGGACAGGGGGGGGGTACTATGGCTACACCTTC.

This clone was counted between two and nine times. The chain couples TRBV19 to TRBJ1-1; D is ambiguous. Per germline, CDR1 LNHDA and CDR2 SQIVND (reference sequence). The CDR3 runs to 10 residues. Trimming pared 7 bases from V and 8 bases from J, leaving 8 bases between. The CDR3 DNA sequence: TGTGCCAGTATGGAGACAGAAGCTTTCTTT. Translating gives CASMETEAFF.